This record covers a single TCR beta chain. This sample was included in a study of blood T cell repertoires in COVID-19. On the study more broadly: There were acute and convalescent COVID-19 samples, and they came from the United States, Italy and Spain.

The Seattle patients joined while their infection was active and were tracked longitudinally afterward. V was cut by 3 bases and J by 5 bases, with 15 bases left in between. The CDR3 has 14 amino acids. Germline CDR1 SGHKS, CDR2 YYEKEE (reference sequence). Sequencing used immunoSEQ multiplex PCR; TCRdb keeps in-frame clones, though not all of them. This sample has roughly 300,000 clones, with 91% found just once. The chain links TRBV5-5 to TRBJ2-7, with D possibly TRBD1 on 5 matching bases. The sequenced sample consisted of peripheral blood. This clonotype was obtained from a woman in her 30s with COVID-19, enrolled during active disease. CDR3 DNA sequence: TGTGCCAGCAGCTACGAGAGACAGTCGCACGAGCAGTACTTC. It is translated as CASSYERQSHEQYF.